Below, one T cell receptor (beta chain) is given with its context. Antigen specificity is unknown. The PCR employed 60 Vbeta primers together with 13 Jbeta primers. Sequencing used immunoSEQ multiplex PCR; TCRdb keeps in-frame clones, though not all of them. The sample lists about 160,000 clones; over 60% were seen once. The data originate from a study of cytomegalovirus exposure and HLA in healthy donors. Overall study results and limits: An assumption of roughly uniform sequencing depth across donors underlay the presence/absence analyses. The availability of immune exposure information extended only to CMV serostatus. Being indistinguishable, some V segments were excluded, TRBV6-2 and TRBV6-3 among them. Prior analysis indicated that the majority of TCR beta V segments exhibited productivity approximately 87% or approximately 30% of the time.

The V end lost 0 bases, the J end lost 4 bases, and 15 bases lay between the germline ends. The CDR3 spans 16 residues. Germline lookup yields CDR1 SGHDT and CDR2 YYEEEE. This chain links TRBV5-6 with TRBJ2-3, with a possible D match to TRBD2 (5 bases). Sequencing used PBMCs. This clonotype originated in a woman in her thirties in good health and CMV-seronegative. The CDR3 DNA reads TGTGCCAGCAGCTTGGGTGCGGGTGGGGTGGCAGATACGCAGTATTTT. Its translation: CASSLGAGGVADTQYF.